This T cell receptor beta chain was identified during a study of T cells in Graves' hyperthyroidism and ophthalmopathy. Overall study results and limits: The model predicted ophthalmopathy a median roughly six months before onset. The blood repertoire included most of the expanded thyroid clonotypes above 0.001.

The TCR beta CDR3 regions underwent amplification using RNA transcripts as the source. Using the HTBI primer set, a first-round RT-PCR was run on the TCR CDR3. TCRdb reanalysed the multiplex PCR reads using MiXCR and keeps one entry per CDR3 protein. The profile shows about 740,000 distinct CDR3 sequences, approximately 15% of them singletons. The CDR3 extends over 14 amino acids. Germline V lookup: CDR1 LNHNV, CDR2 YYDKDF (reference sequence). Concerning this clonotype itself: Its cognate antigen is unknown.

The chain uses TRBV15 and TRBJ2-3, with TRBD1 matching over 7 bases. The J call could be wrong; TRBJ1-5 is a better fit for the DNA end. The sequencing sample was made of blood. The TCR was taken from a woman between 18 and 29 years old with Graves' hyperthyroidism. Here the CDR3 reads CATSRGGGTDTQHF. The CDR3 DNA is TGTGCCACCAGCAGAGGTGGAGGGACAGATACGCAGCATTTT.